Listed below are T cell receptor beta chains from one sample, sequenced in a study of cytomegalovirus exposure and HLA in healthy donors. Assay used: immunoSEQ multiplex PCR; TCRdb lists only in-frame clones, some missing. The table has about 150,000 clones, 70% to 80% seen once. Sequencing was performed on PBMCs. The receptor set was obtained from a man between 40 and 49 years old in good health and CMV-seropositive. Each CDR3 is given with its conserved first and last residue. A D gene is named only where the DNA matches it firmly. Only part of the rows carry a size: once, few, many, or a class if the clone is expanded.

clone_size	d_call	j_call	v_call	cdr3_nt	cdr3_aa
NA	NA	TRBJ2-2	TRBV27	TGTGCCAGCAGTTTGGGGCTCATCTTTGCCGGGGAGCTGTTTTTT	CASSLGLIFAGELFF
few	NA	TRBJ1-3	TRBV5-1	TGCGCCAGCAGCTTGGTGGGGGCTGGTGGAAACACCATATATTTT	CASSLVGAGGNTIYF
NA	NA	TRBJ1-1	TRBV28	TGTGCCAGCAGTTTAAACCCAGGGGATGGGATGAACACTGAAGCTTTCTTT	CASSLNPGDGMNTEAFF
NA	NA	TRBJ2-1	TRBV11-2	TGTGCCAGCAACGCATCTAGCGCCCAATACAATGAGCAGTTCTTC	CASNASSAQYNEQFF
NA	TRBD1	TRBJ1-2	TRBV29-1	TGCAGCGTCACAGGGGGGGCGGACTATGGCTACACCTTC	CSVTGGADYGYTF
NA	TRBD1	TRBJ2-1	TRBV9	TGTGCCAGCAGCGTAGGACAGGGCGATGAGCAGTTCTTC	CASSVGQGDEQFF
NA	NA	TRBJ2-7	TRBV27	TGTGCCAGCCACCCTAGCGCCCTTCGGACCTACGAGCAGTACTTC	CASHPSALRTYEQYF
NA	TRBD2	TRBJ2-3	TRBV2	TGTGCCGGCCTAGCGGGAGCTGCAGGGTACGGCACAGATACGCAGTATTTT	CAGLAGAAGYGTDTQYF
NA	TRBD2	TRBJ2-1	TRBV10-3	TGTGCCATCAGTGTCGTGGCGGGAGGGACCGATGAGCAGTTCTTC	CAISVVAGGTDEQFF
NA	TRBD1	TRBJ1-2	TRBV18	TGTGCCAGCTCACCGAAGACAGGGGCCCGCTATGGCTACACCTTC	CASSPKTGARYGYTF
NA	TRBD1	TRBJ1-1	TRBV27	TGTGCCAGCAGTCCAGGGACAGGTCTCATGAACACTGAAGCTTTCTTT	CASSPGTGLMNTEAFF
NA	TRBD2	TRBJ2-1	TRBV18	TGTGCCAGCTCATCCGTTACTAGCGGACCCTACAATGAGCAGTTCTTC	CASSSVTSGPYNEQFF
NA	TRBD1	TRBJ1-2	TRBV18	TGTGCCAGCTCACCAGGGACAGGGCAAAGCTCGGGCTACACCTTC	CASSPGTGQSSGYTF
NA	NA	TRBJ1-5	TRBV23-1	TGCGCCAGCAGTCAACAGGGACTGGATCAGCCCCAGCATTTT	CASSQQGLDQPQHF
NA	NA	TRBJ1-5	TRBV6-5	TGTGCCAGCAGCGAACGGGGCAATCAGCCCCAGCATTTT	CASSERGNQPQHF
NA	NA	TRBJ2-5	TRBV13	TGTGCCAGCAGCTTATCTCGCGGTAGAGGGTCGACCCAGTACTTC	CASSLSRGRGSTQYF